The rows below give T cell receptor beta chains drawn from one sample of a study of T cell responses to AZD1222 COVID-19 vaccine. Sequenced by immunoSEQ multiplex PCR; TCRdb stores in-frame clones only, minus some. The sample consists of more than 95,000 clones, around 94% of them appearing once. The sequencing used peripheral blood, collected 28 days after the second AZD1222 dose. The receptor set was obtained from an adult who received the AZD1222 COVID-19 vaccine. Both conserved end residues are part of each CDR3. Fields, in order: D gene, clone size, V gene, J gene, CDR3 length, CDR3 DNA, CDR3 protein. A D gene is named only where the DNA matches it firmly. Clone size appears in some rows only: once, few, many, or a class for an expanded clone.

-	-	TRBV4-1	TRBJ2-7	15	TGCGCCAGCAGCCAAGTGCGGGACCCCTCTCGGGAGCAGTACTTC	CASSQVRDPSREQYF
-	-	TRBV12-3/TRBV12-4	TRBJ1-2	11	TGTGCCACCGGGGGGCGCCGGGGCTACACCTTC	CATGGRRGYTF
TRBD1	-	TRBV6-5	TRBJ1-2	15	TGTGCCAGCACCCGAACCCGGACAGGGGAGGGGGGCTACACCTTC	CASTRTRTGEGGYTF
TRBD1	-	TRBV7-9	TRBJ2-6	18	TGTGCCAGCAGCATCCGGACAGGGACTTACTCTGGGGCCAACGTCCTGACTTTC	CASSIRTGTYSGANVLTF
-	-	TRBV7-9	TRBJ1-5	16	TGTGCCAGCAGCTTAGAAGGCGGACGGCACAATCAGCCCCAGCATTTT	CASSLEGGRHNQPQHF
-	-	TRBV18	TRBJ2-3	14	TGTGCCAGCTCACCACTGAGATCCGTAGATACGCAGTATTTT	CASSPLRSVDTQYF
TRBD2	-	TRBV7-9	TRBJ2-2	15	TGTGCCGCCAAAGGTCGGGAGGCAGGCACCGGGGAGCTGTTTTTT	CAAKGREAGTGELFF
TRBD2	-	TRBV28	TRBJ2-7	15	TGTGCCAGCAGTCGAAACGGACTAGCGGGAGACGAGCAGTACTTC	CASSRNGLAGDEQYF
TRBD1	-	TRBV29-1	TRBJ1-1	14	TGCAGCATCCTAGGTCGACAGGGGGCTACTGAAGCTTTCTTT	CSILGRQGATEAFF
-	-	TRBV28	TRBJ1-2	16	TGTGCCAGCAGGGGGGGCGCAGCGGGGATCAACTATGGCTACACCTTC	CASRGGAAGINYGYTF
-	-	TRBV27	TRBJ1-5	15	TGTGCCAGCAGTTTATTTGGTTTCGGAAATCAGCCCCAGCATTTT	CASSLFGFGNQPQHF
-	-	TRBV3-1/TRBV3-2	TRBJ2-1	15	TGTGCCAGCAGCCAAGGCCAGGGCCTGTACAATGAGCAGTTCTTC	CASSQGQGLYNEQFF
TRBD2	-	TRBV15	TRBJ2-1	15	TGTGCCACCAGTGCCGGGACTAGCGACTACAATGAGCAGTTCTTC	CATSAGTSDYNEQFF
-	-	TRBV11-2	TRBJ1-5	15	TGTGCCAGCAGCCCGGACGCTCTCAGCAATCAGCCCCAGCATTTT	CASSPDALSNQPQHF
-	few	TRBV28	TRBJ1-2	11	TGTGCCAGCAGTCCAGGGTATGGCTACACCTTC	CASSPGYGYTF
TRBD2	-	TRBV19	TRBJ2-2	19	TGTGCCAGTAGTTCCCGACAGGGGACTAGCGGGCTGAACACCGGGGAGCTGTTTTTT	CASSSRQGTSGLNTGELFF
-	once	TRBV4-2	TRBJ1-1	14	TGTGCCAGCAGCCAAGGGGTTCTTAACACTGAAGCTTTCTTT	CASSQGVLNTEAFF
TRBD1	-	TRBV7-9	TRBJ2-5	16	TGTGCCAGCGGCGCACCGACAGGGGTGGCCAAAGAGACCCAGTACTTC	CASGAPTGVAKETQYF
-	-	TRBV7-9	TRBJ1-5	15	TGTGCCAGCAGCTTAGCTGTCGCGGGCAATCAGCCCCAGCATTTT	CASSLAVAGNQPQHF
-	-	TRBV11-2	TRBJ2-2	14	TGTGCCAGCAGCCCCCAGGGGGGAACCGGGGAGCTGTTTTTT	CASSPQGGTGELFF
-	-	TRBV5-1	TRBJ2-3	12	TGCGCCAGCAGCTCAAACACAGATACGCAGTATTTT	CASSSNTDTQYF
TRBD1	few	TRBV27	TRBJ2-5	16	TGTGCCAGCAGCCAAAACAGGGGGCTTCGACAAGAGACCCAGTACTTC	CASSQNRGLRQETQYF
-	-	TRBV12-3/TRBV12-4	TRBJ2-7	13	TGTGCCAGCAGTTTATCCCAGAGCTACGAGCAGTACTTC	CASSLSQSYEQYF
TRBD1	-	TRBV5-5	TRBJ2-7	16	TGTGCCAGCAGCTTGGGGACAGGGGCGGGTTCCTACGAGCAGTACTTC	CASSLGTGAGSYEQYF
-	-	TRBV30	TRBJ1-3	14	TGTGCCTGGAGTCCGGGGTTCTCTGGAAACACCATATATTTT	CAWSPGFSGNTIYF
-	-	TRBV30	TRBJ2-7	12	TGTGCCTGGAGTCCACAGGGAGTCGAGCAGTACTTC	CAWSPQGVEQYF
TRBD1	-	TRBV13	TRBJ1-6	16	TGTGCCAGCGGCTCCGGGACAGAGAATCCAAGTTCACCCCTCCACTTT	CASGSGTENPSSPLHF
-	once	TRBV5-1	TRBJ1-1	15	TGCGCCAGCAGCAGGGATACAGGACTGAACACTGAAGCTTTCTTT	CASSRDTGLNTEAFF
TRBD2	-	TRBV9	TRBJ2-7	14	TGTGCCAGCAGCCCCCGCGGGAGCTCCTACGAGCAGTACTTC	CASSPRGSSYEQYF
-	-	TRBV2	TRBJ2-3	15	TGTGCCAGCATCCCTTACAGTTCAGGGGATGATACGCAGTATTTT	CASIPYSSGDDTQYF
TRBD1	-	TRBV10-3	TRBJ2-7	13	TGTGCCATCAGGGGACAGCCGACCCGTGAGCAGTACTTC	CAIRGQPTREQYF
TRBD1	-	TRBV2	TRBJ1-4	13	TGTGCCAGCAGCTCCGGGACAGATGAAAAACTGTTTTTT	CASSSGTDEKLFF
-	once	TRBV28	TRBJ1-2	11	TGTGCCAGCTACAGAGACTATGGCTACACCTTC	CASYRDYGYTF
-	-	TRBV14	TRBJ1-4	15	TGTGCCAGCAGAGCAACCGGGACTGGGAATGAAAAACTGTTTTTT	CASRATGTGNEKLFF
-	-	TRBV27	TRBJ1-3	18	TGTGCCAGCCTCAACGAGGGGGTCCCTTCCGAGGGTGGAAACACCATATATTTT	CASLNEGVPSEGGNTIYF
TRBD1	-	TRBV4-1	TRBJ1-4	15	TGCGCCAGCAGCCAAGACGGGACAGGCAATGAAAAACTGTTTTTT	CASSQDGTGNEKLFF
-	-	TRBV29-1	TRBJ1-2	13	TGCAGCGTTGAACAGGGTAACTACTATGGCTACACCTTC	CSVEQGNYYGYTF
-	-	TRBV5-1	TRBJ2-1	16	TGCGCCAGCAGCTTGCGTTCCGGGACCCAAGGAGGTGAGCAGTTCTTC	CASSLRSGTQGGEQFF